Shown below are 9 T cell receptor beta chains from a single sample sequenced in a study of regulatory T cells in long-lasting Graves disease. The time point was: persistent/refractory GD, antithyroid drugs over 5 years with positive TRAb. PBMCs provided the RNA from which the TCR library was made. To make TCR beta libraries, researchers used iRepertoire HTBI primers and Arm-PCR of CDR3 regions. TCRdb reprocessed the multiplex PCR reads via MiXCR and lists one record per CDR3 protein. The sample has under 500,000 distinct CDR3 sequences, less than 25% seen once. The sample in question was peripheral blood mononuclear cells (PBMCs), obtained when the disease was refractory, from a patient treated with antithyroid drugs. These receptors all come from a female donor with Graves disease.

This clonotype appeared many times. The chain couples TRBV11-2 to TRBJ2-2; 7 bases fit TRBD1. The CDR3 is made up of 15 amino acids. Germline CDR1 and CDR2: SGHAT and FQNNGV. The J segment lost 5 bases and the V segment lost 1 base, leaving 4 bases of the junction unmatched. The CDR3 is CASSLGRTGTGELFF. CDR3 bases: TGTGCCAGCAGCTTAGGAAGGACAGGAACCGGGGAGCTGTTTTTT. Looking up the rest from reference TRBV11-2 and TRBJ2-2 gives the full variable domain: EAGVAQSPRYKIIEKRQSVAFWCNPISGHATLYWYQQILGQGPKLLIQFQNNGVVDDSQLPKDRFSAERLKGVDSTLKIQPAKLEDSAVYLCASSLGRTGTGELFFGEGSRLTVL.

This clonotype occurred many times. V is TRBV28 and J is TRBJ1-5; D call uncertain. Germline CDR1 and CDR2: MDHEN and SYDVKM. Deletions cut 4 bases from V and 4 bases from J, with 14 bases between. The CDR3 covers 15 residues. The CDR3 is CASSSGVDTNQPQHF. The CDR3 DNA is TGTGCCAGCAGTTCCGGGGTCGACACAAATCAGCCCCAGCATTTT.

The chain is built from TRBV5-4 and TRBJ2-7; D perhaps matches TRBD2 (5 bases). The germline gives CDR1 SGHNT, CDR2 YYREEE (reference sequence). The CDR3 is made up of 13 amino acids. V shed 2 bases and J shed 6 bases, with 12 bases lying between them. The CDR3 DNA reads as TGTGCCAGCAGCTTACCAACTAGAAGCGAGCAGTACTTC. Protein: CASSLPTRSEQYF.

This clonotype was observed at least ten times. The chain recombines TRBV28 with TRBJ1-5; D is ambiguous. Germline values: CDR1 MDHEN, CDR2 SYDVKM. The CDR3 has 16 amino acids. The ends were cut back, 7 bases at V and 0 bases at J, with 16 bases in the middle. Here the CDR3 DNA reads TGTGCCAGCACCCAATCGAGGCAGTTTAGCAATCAGCCCCAGCATTTT. Translation gives CASTQSRQFSNQPQHF.

This clonotype was counted between two and nine times. The rearrangement links TRBV4-2 to TRBJ1-3; 7 bases match TRBD1. V lost 1 base and J lost 6; bases outside the gene matches: 6. This CDR3 has 15 residues. CDR1 and CDR2 (germline): LGHNA, YNFKEQ. CDR3 in DNA: TGTGCCAGCAGCCAAGCCCCGGGACAGAAAAACACCATATATTTT. It encodes CASSQAPGQKNTIYF.

Only a few counts were recorded for this clonotype. The chain uses TRBV10-2 and TRBJ1-5; D uncertain. This CDR3 has 14 amino acids. Germline loops: CDR1 WSHSY, CDR2 SAAADI. Trimming took 7 bases from V and 9 from J, leaving 19 bases between them. CDR3 amino acids: CASTDIVRQSPQHF. In DNA, the CDR3 is TGCGCCAGCACAGACATTGTACGGCAATCGCCCCAGCATTTT.

A few counts support this clonotype. This CDR3 is CASSLGGEDRDYGYTF. The CDR3 nucleotides are TGTGCCAGCAGCTTAGGTGGGGAGGACAGGGACTATGGCTACACCTTC. This chain links TRBV7-9 with TRBJ1-2, with 8 positions matching TRBD1. The V and J ends lost 1 base and 3 bases, in that order; junction bases with no gene match: 7. Germline V gene sequence: CDR1 SEHNR, CDR2 FQNEAQ (reference sequence). The CDR3 sequence is 16 residues long.

With respect to this clonotype: Possible read error: a much larger clone is one base away. This chain connects TRBV7-2 to TRBJ1-6, with 9 bases lining up with TRBD1. Germline-derived CDR1 and CDR2 are SGHTA and FQGNSA. The CDR3 has 15 amino acids. V trimming: 5 bases; J trimming: 6 bases; junction bases outside the gene matches: 5. CDR3 in DNA: TGTGCCAGCAGCCCGGGGACAGGGACTAATTCACCCCTCCACTTT. The encoded protein is CASSPGTGTNSPLHF. The entire variable domain, with the rest obtained from reference TRBV7-2 and TRBJ1-6, is as follows: GAGVSQSPSNKVTEKGKDVELRCDPISGHTALYWYRQSLGQGLEFLIYFQGNSAPDKSGLPSDRFSAERTGGSVSTLTIQRTQQEDSAVYLCASSPGTGTNSPLHFGNGTRLTVT.

To note about this clonotype: The junction departs from germline at one end; a sequencing error may be responsible. The chain has TRBV5-6 and TRBJ1-1; D may be TRBD1 (6 bases). CDR1 and CDR2 from the germline V gene are SGHDT and YYEEEE. The CDR3 is made up of 14 amino acids. CDR3 nucleotides: TGTGCCTGCAGCTTGTCAGGACAGAGAACTGAAGCTTTCTTT. Translation gives CACSLSGQRTEAFF.